This T cell receptor beta chain emerged from a study of shared clonotypes between healthy human individuals. Germline values: CDR1 SGDLS, CDR2 YYNGEE. This CDR3 region has 18 residues. V dropped 4 bases and J dropped 0; count of bases not matched to a gene: 10. The assay was immunoSEQ multiplex PCR, and TCRdb's table has in-frame clones only and misses some. The repertoire holds some 2.4 million clones, approximately 94% seen once, with about 0.34% in the top ten. Sequences were obtained from naive CD4+ T cells from PBMCs. Described subset: CD45RA+ positively selected. The receptor was isolated from a man aged 18-30 years in good health. Some clones in this sample may be carry-over from other donors' samples. The chain links TRBV9 to TRBJ2-3; the match to TRBD1 covers 11 bases. This CDR3 reads CASSLRGQGVTSTDTQYF. As DNA, the CDR3 is TGTGCCAGCAGCTTACGGGGACAGGGGGTTACTAGCACAGATACGCAGTATTTT.